A single sample is the source of the 27 T cell receptor beta chains below, sequenced in a study of PD-L1 blockade in urothelial cancer. Clones were sequenced by immunoSEQ multiplex PCR, and TCRdb holds only the in-frame ones, with some missing. This sample has fewer than 35,000 clones, with roughly 80% found just once. Material: PBMCs, obtained around atezolizumab (anti-PD-L1) treatment. Receptor source: a man aged 50 to 59 with urothelial cancer.

The chain couples TRBV11-1 to TRBJ1-2; D ambiguous. The V end was cut by 3 bases, the J end by 4 bases, with 6 bases between. The germline V gene encodes CDR1 SGHAT and CDR2 FQDESV (reference sequence). The CDR3 runs 12 residues. The DNA for the CDR3 is TGTGCCAGCAGCTTCGGTCGCTATGGCTACACCTTC. Translating gives CASSFGRYGYTF.

The chain couples TRBV9 to TRBJ2-5, with a possible D match to TRBD1 (6 bases). The CDR3 consists of 15 residues. Germline V gene sequence: CDR1 SGDLS, CDR2 YYNGEE. V shed 3 bases and J shed 5 bases, with 17 bases lying between them. CDR3 DNA: TGTGCCAGCAGCGCGACGACGACAGGTTCGGAGACCCAGTACTTC. Its protein is CASSATTTGSETQYF.

V and J are TRBV5-1 and TRBJ1-2; D is ambiguous. The CDR3 runs to 14 residues. Trimming removed 0 bases at V and 5 bases at J, with 11 bases between. Germline assignment: CDR1 SGHRS and CDR2 YFSETQ. CDR3 sequence (DNA): TGCGCCAGCAGCTTGGACGCCGGGGATTATGGCTACACCTTC. This gives the protein CASSLDAGDYGYTF.

The J gene is TRBJ2-7, the V gene TRBV5-6; 7 bases fit TRBD1. The CDR3 extends over 14 amino acids. The germline V gene encodes CDR1 SGHDT and CDR2 YYEEEE. The J segment lost 1 base and the V segment lost 2 bases, leaving 3 bases of the junction unmatched. DNA for the CDR3: TGTGCCAGCAGCTTTCCCAGGGGGTCCTACGAGCAGTACGTC. It translates to CASSFPRGSYEQYV.

The chain joins TRBV28 to TRBJ2-1, with 13 bases that match TRBD2. V was pared by 3 bases and J by 8 bases, with 4 bases of the junction left unmatched. Germline V gene data show CDR1 as MDHEN and CDR2 as SYDVKM. The CDR3 is made up of 15 amino acids. DNA of the CDR3: TGTGCCAGCAGTTTTACTAGCGGGGGGGCTCATGAGCAGTTCTTC. This sequence encodes CASSFTSGGAHEQFF.

The chain uses TRBV18 and TRBJ2-1; 11 bases agree with TRBD2. This CDR3 has 16 amino acids. Germline V gene sequence: CDR1 KGHSH, CDR2 LQKENI. The V gene end was trimmed by 3 bases and the J gene end by 8 bases; junction bases not matched to a gene: 9. CDR3 residues: CASSPLAGGPGDEQFF. The CDR3 DNA follows: TGTGCCAGCTCACCCTTAGCGGGAGGGCCCGGGGATGAGCAGTTCTTC.

This clone was recorded only once. The chain has TRBV11-3 and TRBJ2-3, with D maybe TRBD2 (7 bases). V lost 2 bases to trimming and J lost 6 bases, with 18 bases between them. The CDR3 runs 16 residues. Looked up from germline, CDR1 is SGHNT and CDR2 is YENEEA. The CDR3 DNA reads as TGTGCCAGCAGCTTAAGGGCGGGGGCTTCCGAGGATACGCAGTATTTT. Protein product: CASSLRAGASEDTQYF.

The chain links TRBV10-1 to TRBJ1-2, with 9 positions matching TRBD1. The germline gives CDR1 WNHNN, CDR2 SYGVQD (reference sequence). The V segment lost 6 bases and the J segment 1 base; nucleotides outside the gene matches: 6. The CDR3 consists of 15 residues. In nucleotides, the CDR3 is TGCGCCAGCAGGGGGGGGGACAGGGATAACTATGGCTACACCTTC. Translated: CASRGGDRDNYGYTF.

The rearrangement joins TRBV6-4 to TRBJ2-1, with 13 bases lining up with TRBD2. The junction had 5 bases not matched to a gene; V was cut back by 6 bases and J by 6 bases. From germline, CDR1 is MRHNA and CDR2 SNTAGT. The CDR3 totals 15 residues. The DNA for the CDR3 is TGTGCCAGCAGAGAAGGGACTAGCGGGGTCAATGAGCAGTTCTTC. This translates into CASREGTSGVNEQFF.

The chain carries TRBV2 and TRBJ2-1; the match to TRBD2 covers 12 bases. The CDR3 has 15 amino acids. Germline CDR1 SNHLY, CDR2 FYNNEI. J was trimmed by 3 bases and V by 8 bases; bases with no gene match: 5. The CDR3 sequence: CASLGLAGDYNEQFF. For the CDR3, the DNA is TGTGCCAGCTTGGGACTAGCGGGCGACTACAATGAGCAGTTCTTC.

The chain joins TRBV5-8 to TRBJ2-2; no reliable D call. V lost 0 bases, J lost 2 bases, and 5 bases lay in between. This CDR3 has 14 amino acids. Germline V CDR1 and CDR2: SGHTS, YDEGEE. CDR3 DNA sequence: TGTGCCAGCAGCTTGGATCTAAACACCGGGGAGCTGTTTTTT. Amino acids: CASSLDLNTGELFF.

V is TRBV30 and J is TRBJ1-3, with D unresolved. The CDR3 contains 14 residues. Germline V CDR1 and CDR2: GTSNPN, SVGIG (reference sequence). V lost 2 bases to trimming and J lost 0 bases, with 8 bases between them. CDR3 nucleotides: TGTGCCTGGAGTTTGGGCAACTCTGGAAACACCATATATTTT. This codes for CAWSLGNSGNTIYF.

The genes are TRBV5-1 and TRBJ2-3, with 12 bases matching TRBD2. Germline CDR1 SGHRS, CDR2 YFSETQ. The CDR3 has 16 residues. J lost 5 bases, V lost 0 bases, and 4 bases had no gene match. The CDR3 DNA reads TGCGCCAGCAGCTTGGGACTAGCGGGGGATATAGATACGCAGTATTTT. Translating it yields CASSLGLAGDIDTQYF.

This clone has only a few counts. The chain uses TRBV20-1 and TRBJ2-7; D may be TRBD2 (6 bases). V lost 7 bases and J lost 7, with 11 bases in between. The CDR3 consists of 10 residues. Germline V lookup: CDR1 DFQATT, CDR2 SNEGSKA (reference sequence). CDR3 DNA sequence: TGCAGTGTTTCGGAGGGTGAGCAGTACGTC. The encoded protein is CSVSEGEQYV.

This clone has just a few counts. The genes are TRBV5-1 and TRBJ1-2; no firm D call. CDR3 size: 16 residues. Trimming cost V 4 bases and J 2 bases, with 18 bases left between them. The germline V gene has CDR1 SGHRS and CDR2 YFSETQ. CDR3 residues: CASSPGVSSQNYGYTF. For the CDR3, the DNA is TGCGCCAGCAGCCCCGGGGTTAGTAGCCAGAACTATGGCTACACCTTC.

The rearrangement uses TRBV27 and TRBJ1-1, with 8 nucleotides matching TRBD1. The CDR3 totals 14 residues. Trimming took 8 bases from V and 4 from J; bases not matched to a gene: 9. The germline CDR1 and CDR2 sequences are MNHEY and SMNVEV (reference sequence). CDR3 sequence (DNA): TGTGCCAGCTTCAGGGGGCTCTTTCTCACTGAAGCTTTCTTT. Amino acids: CASFRGLFLTEAFF.

In this sample, this clone turned up a few times. V and J are TRBV2 and TRBJ1-5; weak D call: TRBD1 (5 bases). The CDR3 extends over 15 amino acids. Trimming shortened V by 6 bases and J by 3 bases, and 15 bases separated the two germline ends. Germline V lookup: CDR1 SNHLY, CDR2 FYNNEI. This CDR3 is CASSVDTNFNQPQHF. CDR3 DNA sequence: TGTGCCAGCAGCGTGGACACGAACTTCAATCAGCCCCAGCATTTT.

This clone was seen more than once but under ten times. The chain uses TRBV7-9 and TRBJ1-5; TRBD1 might be the D (5 bases). Trimming took 0 bases from V and 6 from J, leaving 12 bases between them. The CDR3 has 15 residues. Germline V gene data show CDR1 as SEHNR and CDR2 as FQNEAQ (reference sequence). The CDR3 coding sequence is TGTGCCAGCAGCTTAGCGGCAGGGTTGGGTCAGCCCCAGCATTTT. It translates to CASSLAAGLGQPQHF.

The chain has TRBV27 and TRBJ2-3, with TRBD2 matching over 8 bases. The CDR3 sequence is 17 residues long. CDR1 is MNHEY, CDR2 SMNVEV, per germline (reference sequence). Unmatched junction bases numbered 13, after V lost 6 bases and J lost 2 bases. This CDR3 is CASRTFRTSISTDTQYF. The CDR3 nucleotides are TGTGCCAGCAGGACCTTTAGGACTAGCATATCCACAGATACGCAGTATTTT.

In its sample, this clone ranks as medium-sized. This chain joins TRBV6-1 and TRBJ1-1; D gene uncertain. Germline lookup yields CDR1 MNHNS and CDR2 SASEGT. The CDR3 has 15 residues. Trimming cost V 3 bases and J 0 bases, with 11 bases left between them. CDR3 protein: CASSDDETMNTEAFF. CDR3 nucleotide sequence: TGTGCCAGCAGTGACGACGAGACAATGAACACTGAAGCTTTCTTT.

The genes are TRBV5-4 and TRBJ1-4; D gene ambiguous. The CDR3 extends over 14 amino acids. Per germline, CDR1 SGHNT and CDR2 YYREEE (reference sequence). V lost 2 bases, J lost 8 bases, and 13 bases lay in between. The CDR3 bases are TGTGCCAGCAGCTTTGGAGGAGGAAGCGAAAAACTGTTTTTT. It is translated as CASSFGGGSEKLFF.

Here the CDR3 reads CASTFPSPSGANVLTF. The CDR3 DNA follows: TGTGCCAGCACCTTCCCGTCCCCTTCTGGGGCCAACGTCCTGACTTTC. The gene calls are TRBV7-9 and TRBJ2-6; D remains ambiguous. This CDR3 has 16 residues. V was pared by 7 bases and J by 1 base, with 14 bases between. Germline CDR1 SEHNR, CDR2 FQNEAQ (reference sequence). Full variable domain (remainder filled in from reference TRBV7-9 and TRBJ2-6): DTGVSQNPRHKITKRGQNVTFRCDPISEHNRLYWYRQTLGQGPEFLTYFQNEAQLEKSRLLSDRFSAERPKGSFSTLEIQRTEQGDSAMYLCASTFPSPSGANVLTFGAGSRLTVL.

This clone was seen a handful of times. The chain uses TRBV6-1 and TRBJ2-7; TRBD1 agrees at 11 bases. Trimming removed 11 bases from V and 6 bases from J; junction bases left unmatched: 6. Germline lookup yields CDR1 MNHNS and CDR2 SASEGT. This CDR3 contains 12 residues. CDR3 amino acids: CAGGTGGREQYF. As DNA, the CDR3 is TGTGCCGGGGGGACAGGGGGACGCGAGCAGTACTTC.

The rearrangement joins TRBV5-1 to TRBJ2-3; TRBD1 agrees at 8 bases. V shed 4 bases and J 0 bases; nucleotides not matched to a gene: 7. The CDR3 spans 16 residues. Germline V CDR1 and CDR2: SGHRS, YFSETQ. As DNA, the CDR3 is TGCGCCAGCAGCCCGTTTAACAGGGGGAGCACAGATACGCAGTATTTT. Translated: CASSPFNRGSTDTQYF.

The chain carries TRBV5-1 and TRBJ1-2; 8 bases line up with TRBD1. Germline-derived CDR1 and CDR2 are SGHRS and YFSETQ. The junction had 5 bases not matched to a gene; V was cut back by 2 bases and J by 5 bases. The CDR3 is 14 residues long. CDR3 sequence: CASSFDRGLYGYTF. The CDR3 DNA sequence: TGCGCCAGCAGCTTCGACAGGGGCCTATATGGCTACACCTTC.

The chain recombines TRBV10-2 with TRBJ1-5; D may be TRBD1 (6 bases). The CDR3 length is 15 residues. Germline V lookup: CDR1 WSHSY, CDR2 SAAADI. The V end lost 3 bases, the J end lost 2 bases, and 11 bases lay between the germline ends. The CDR3 DNA follows: TGCGCCAGCAGTGAAGGCGCAGGGGGCAATCAGCCCCAGCATTTT. It yields the protein CASSEGAGGNQPQHF.

A note on this clone: In the same sample, other DNA sequences code for this CDR3. V and J are TRBV5-1 and TRBJ2-5, with TRBD2 as a possible D gene (5 bases). Trimming pared 2 bases from V and 2 bases from J, leaving 7 bases between. This CDR3 spans 13 amino acids. Germline CDR1 SGHRS, CDR2 YFSETQ. The CDR3 here is CASSFRGQETQYF. Written as DNA, the CDR3 is TGCGCCAGCAGCTTCCGGGGACAAGAGACCCAGTACTTC.